Listed below are T cell receptor beta chains from one sample, sequenced in a study of blood T cell repertoires in COVID-19. This table comes from immunoSEQ multiplex PCR, and its TCRdb copy is limited to in-frame clones, with some not included. Here the sample spans 150,000 to 200,000 clones, approximately 82% being singletons. Sequencing input: peripheral blood. All receptors come from a woman in her forties with COVID-19, enrolled during active disease. CDR3s include the opening cysteine and the closing phenylalanine or tryptophan. D genes are given only for firm matches. Clone size is stated in some rows and not others, as once, few, many or a class when expanded.

cdr3_nt | cdr3_aa | clone_size | v_call | d_call | j_call
TGTGCCAGCAGCCCCCAGGGATCGACAGGCAATCAGCCCCAGCATTTT | CASSPQGSTGNQPQHF | NA | TRBV7-2 | NA | TRBJ1-5
TGTGCCAGTTCTGACAGGGGGCCTTTTTACGAGCAGTACTTC | CASSDRGPFYEQYF | once | TRBV6-1 | TRBD1 | TRBJ2-7
TGTGCCAGCAGCGTAGCCCTAGCTCCTCTTCGGGGTGGAAACACCATATATTTT | CASSVALAPLRGGNTIYF | NA | TRBV9 | NA | TRBJ1-3
TGTGCCAGCAGCCAAGGTGTCAGGGGTGAGGAGACCCAGTACTTC | CASSQGVRGEETQYF | NA | TRBV3-1/TRBV3-2 | NA | TRBJ2-5
TGTGCCAGCACCCCAGGGGGCTCCTACGAGCAGTACTTC | CASTPGGSYEQYF | few | TRBV5-8 | TRBD1 | TRBJ2-7
TGTGCCAGCAGAACAACGGGGAACACTGAAGCTTTCTTT | CASRTTGNTEAFF | NA | TRBV6-6 | NA | TRBJ1-1
TGTGCCTGGAAGAGTGGGGCCAATGCTTTCTTT | CAWKSGANAFF | NA | TRBV30 | NA | TRBJ1-1
TGTGCCAGCAGCTTAGCGTTAGAGGGTGAAGCTTTCTTT | CASSLALEGEAFF | NA | TRBV7-9 | NA | TRBJ1-1
TGCGCCAGCAGCCCAAGGACAGACACCGGGGAGCTGTTTTTT | CASSPRTDTGELFF | NA | TRBV5-1 | NA | TRBJ2-2
TGTGCCAGCAGCTTGTCGGACAGAGTTAACTATGGCTACACCTTC | CASSLSDRVNYGYTF | NA | TRBV7-9 | NA | TRBJ1-2
TGTGCCAGCTCACCGTTTGCTAGCGGGATGAAAGATACGCAGTATTTT | CASSPFASGMKDTQYF | NA | TRBV18 | TRBD2 | TRBJ2-3
TGTGCCAGCAGCAAAGTTGCGGGGTCTAGCTCTGGGGCCAACGTCCTGACTTTC | CASSKVAGSSSGANVLTF | NA | TRBV21-1 | NA | TRBJ2-6
TGTGCCTGGAGCCCGGACAGGAGCTCCTACGAGCAGTACTTC | CAWSPDRSSYEQYF | NA | TRBV30 | TRBD1 | TRBJ2-7
TGCGCCAGCAGCCGAGGATTGGGGGAGGGGGCTGAAGCTTTCTTT | CASSRGLGEGAEAFF | NA | TRBV4-1 | NA | TRBJ1-1
TGTGCCAGCAGTGACGGGATCAACACCGGGGAGCTGTTTTTT | CASSDGINTGELFF | NA | TRBV6-1 | NA | TRBJ2-2
TGTGCCTGGAGTGACATCGCCGGGACAGGGACCTACGAGCAGTACTTC | CAWSDIAGTGTYEQYF | once | TRBV30 | TRBD1 | TRBJ2-7
TGTGCCAGCAGCCGACAGCTTAACTATGGCTACACCTTC | CASSRQLNYGYTF | NA | TRBV14 | NA | TRBJ1-2
TGTGCCAGCAGTTTCGACAGAATGGGCTACACCTTC | CASSFDRMGYTF | NA | TRBV28 | NA | TRBJ1-2
TGTGCCAGCAGCTTAGGCGGGAGGCAAGCAGATACGCAGTATTTT | CASSLGGRQADTQYF | NA | TRBV7-6 | TRBD2 | TRBJ2-3
TGTGCCAGCAGCCCCGGACAGGCCGTTAATGAAAAACTGTTTTTT | CASSPGQAVNEKLFF | once | TRBV7-9 | TRBD1 | TRBJ1-4
TGTGCCAGCAGCTTACGACAGGGCCATGGCTACACCTTC | CASSLRQGHGYTF | NA | TRBV11-2 | TRBD1 | TRBJ1-2
TGTGCCACCAGCAGTTCCGACAGGACCACTAATGAAAAACTGTTTTTT | CATSSSDRTTNEKLFF | NA | TRBV15 | NA | TRBJ1-4
TGTGCCAGCAGCTCATTAGAGACCGGGGAGCTGTTTTTT | CASSSLETGELFF | NA | TRBV7-9 | NA | TRBJ2-2
TGTGCCAGCAGTTACATTGGGACAGGTTTTACTTCACCCCTCCACTTT | CASSYIGTGFTSPLHF | NA | TRBV6-5 | TRBD1 | TRBJ1-6
TGTGCCAGCGGCGGGGAGCGGCCCCAGCATTTT | CASGGERPQHF | NA | TRBV9 | NA | TRBJ1-5
TGTGCCAGCAGCGTAGGTAGCAGCAGCACAGATACGCAGTATTTT | CASSVGSSSTDTQYF | NA | TRBV9 | NA | TRBJ2-3
TGTGCCATCAGTGAACCAACTAGCGGAGGAGGGCTGGAGACCCAGTACTTC | CAISEPTSGGGLETQYF | few | TRBV10-3 | TRBD2 | TRBJ2-5
TGTGCCAGCAGCGTAAGCGGGGGGGCCTGGGAGACCCAGTACTTC | CASSVSGGAWETQYF | NA | TRBV9 | TRBD2 | TRBJ2-5
TGTGCCAGCAGCGGGTATAGCGGGAGGGCCACAGATACGCAGTATTTT | CASSGYSGRATDTQYF | NA | TRBV9 | TRBD2 | TRBJ2-3
TGTGCCAGCTCACCCCAGAGGGGCACAGATACGCAGTATTTT | CASSPQRGTDTQYF | NA | TRBV18 | NA | TRBJ2-3
TGCGCCAGCAGCTTGGACCCGGGTGGCTACACCTTC | CASSLDPGGYTF | NA | TRBV5-1 | NA | TRBJ1-2
TGTGCCAGCAGTCCCCGAGGGACTAGCGCGAACTCGCAGTATTTT | CASSPRGTSANSQYF | once | TRBV25-1 | TRBD2 | TRBJ2-3
TGTGCCAGCAGTAACATGGACAGCACTGAAGCTTTCTTT | CASSNMDSTEAFF | NA | TRBV6-5 | NA | TRBJ1-1
TGTGCCAGTAGTATCAACTTATCCTACGAGCAGTACTTC | CASSINLSYEQYF | once | TRBV19 | NA | TRBJ2-7
TGCAGCGTACGACAGGGCCTCTACGAGCAGTACTTC | CSVRQGLYEQYF | once | TRBV29-1 | TRBD1 | TRBJ2-7
TGTGCCAGCAGCCAATTTCTAGCGGCCAACACCGGGGAGCTGTTTTTT | CASSQFLAANTGELFF | few | TRBV3-1/TRBV3-2 | TRBD2 | TRBJ2-2
TGTGCCAGTACCCTGCGGGGGGTGTCTGGAAACACCATATATTTT | CASTLRGVSGNTIYF | NA | TRBV19 | NA | TRBJ1-3
TGTGCCAGTAGTTTGACAGGGGGCCCCAATGAGCAGTTCTTC | CASSLTGGPNEQFF | NA | TRBV19 | TRBD1 | TRBJ2-1
TGCGCCAGCAGCCAAGGACGGACAGGGGGGACCTATGGCTACACCTTC | CASSQGRTGGTYGYTF | NA | TRBV4-1 | TRBD1 | TRBJ1-2
TGTGCCAGCAGCTTTACTAGCGGAACAGATACGCAGTATTTT | CASSFTSGTDTQYF | once | TRBV7-9 | TRBD2 | TRBJ2-3
TGTGCCAGCAGGGACAGGGGGCCCCACGAGCAGTACTTC | CASRDRGPHEQYF | NA | TRBV2 | TRBD1 | TRBJ2-7
TGTGTCAGCAGGAGGCTGGGTGAGCAGTTCTTC | CVSRRLGEQFF | NA | TRBV6-5 | NA | TRBJ2-1
TGCGCCAGCAGGTGGACCGGACAGGGGGCTGATGAGCAGTACTTC | CASRWTGQGADEQYF | few | TRBV4-1 | TRBD1 | TRBJ2-7
TGTGCCAGCAGCTCAGGGTGGTGGGAGACCCAGTACTTC | CASSSGWWETQYF | NA | TRBV27 | NA | TRBJ2-5
TGCGCCAGCAGCTTACTAGCGGGAGGCACAGATACGCAGTATTTT | CASSLLAGGTDTQYF | NA | TRBV5-1 | TRBD2 | TRBJ2-3